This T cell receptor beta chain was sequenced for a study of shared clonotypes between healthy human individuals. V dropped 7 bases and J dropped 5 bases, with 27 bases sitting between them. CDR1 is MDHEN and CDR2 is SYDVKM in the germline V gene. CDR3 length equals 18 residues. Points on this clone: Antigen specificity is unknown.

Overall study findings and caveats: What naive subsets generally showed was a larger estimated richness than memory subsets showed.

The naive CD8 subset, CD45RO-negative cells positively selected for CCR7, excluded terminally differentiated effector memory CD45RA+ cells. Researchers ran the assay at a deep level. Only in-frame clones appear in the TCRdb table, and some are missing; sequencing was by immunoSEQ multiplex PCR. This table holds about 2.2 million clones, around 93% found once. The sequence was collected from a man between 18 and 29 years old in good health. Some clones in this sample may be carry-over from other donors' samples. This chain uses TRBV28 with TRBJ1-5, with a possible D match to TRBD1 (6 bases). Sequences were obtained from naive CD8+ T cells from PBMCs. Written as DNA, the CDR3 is TGTGCCAGCACCCCCTATGGGGGACACCAGGCCGGAGATCAGCCCCAGCATTTT. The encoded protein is CASTPYGGHQAGDQPQHF.